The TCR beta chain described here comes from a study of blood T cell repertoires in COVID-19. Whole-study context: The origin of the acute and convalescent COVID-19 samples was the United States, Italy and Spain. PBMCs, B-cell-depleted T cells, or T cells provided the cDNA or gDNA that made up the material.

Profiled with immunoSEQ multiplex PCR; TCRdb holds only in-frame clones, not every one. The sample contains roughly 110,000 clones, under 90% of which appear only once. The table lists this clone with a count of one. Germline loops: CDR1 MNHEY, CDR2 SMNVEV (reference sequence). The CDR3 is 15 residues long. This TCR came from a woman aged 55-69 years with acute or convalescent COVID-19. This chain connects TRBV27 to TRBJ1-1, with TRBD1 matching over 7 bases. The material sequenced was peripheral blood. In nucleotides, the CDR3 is TGTGCTACTAAATTGGACAGGACCATGAACACTGAAGCTTTCTTT. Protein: CATKLDRTMNTEAFF.